This TCR beta chain is from a study of control samples from healthy donors and cancer patients. Data came from immunoSEQ multiplex PCR; TCRdb stores just in-frame clones and leaves some out. The table records about 140,000 clones, 91% of them present only once. Germline assignment: CDR1 MNHNS and CDR2 SASEGT. The V gene lost 2 bases and the J gene lost 8 bases, with 12 bases spanning the gap. This CDR3 has 13 residues. The source is a man in his late teens or twenties in good health. The chain links TRBV6-1 to TRBJ1-2; D is unclear. Material: blood. CDR3 nucleotide sequence: TGTGCCAGCAGTGAAATTACCTTTTACGGCTACACCTTC. Translated: CASSEITFYGYTF.